In this sample, the clone carrying this T cell receptor beta chain turned up a few times. Genomic DNA per cell subset filled all wells of several immunoSEQ plates. Profiled with immunoSEQ multiplex PCR; TCRdb holds only in-frame clones, not every one. The profile covers about half a million clones, with over 60% appearing a single time and about 11% taken by the ten largest. This sample is part of a study of shared clonotypes between healthy human individuals. Germline CDR1 reads KGHSH; CDR2 reads LQKENI. Trimming cost V 3 bases and J 5 bases, with 10 bases left between them. This CDR3 has 13 amino acids. Every one of the donors was a Caucasian adult that lived in Nashville, Tennessee. Genomic DNA of unsorted samples came from some 90 million PBMCs.

The V call is TRBV18, the J call TRBJ2-5, with no clear D. This clonotype was sampled from a woman aged 40 to 50 in good health. Some clones in this sample may be carry-over from other donors' samples. Sample: PBMCs. DNA of the CDR3: TGTGCCAGCTCACCGGGCGTCGGGGAGACCCAGTACTTC. Translating it yields CASSPGVGETQYF.